Listed below are T cell receptor beta chains from one sample, sequenced in a study of cytomegalovirus exposure and HLA in healthy donors. The repertoire was sequenced with immunoSEQ multiplex PCR; TCRdb's copy has only in-frame clones and lacks some. There are around 33,000 clones in the sample, with 3.5% to 5.5% held by the top ten. Sequenced sample: PBMCs. These receptors all come from a woman aged 40 to 50 in good health and CMV-seropositive. CDR3s include the opening cysteine and the closing phenylalanine or tryptophan. A D gene is named only where the DNA matches it firmly.

v_call	j_call	d_call	cdr3_aa	cdr3_nt
TRBV28	TRBJ2-3	TRBD2	CASSLNKMRGDTQYF	TGTGCCAGCAGTTTAAATAAAATGCGGGGGGATACGCAGTATTTT
TRBV5-1	TRBJ2-7	TRBD1	CASQVTGGYEQYF	TGCGCCAGCCAAGTGACAGGGGGATACGAGCAGTACTTC
TRBV5-1	TRBJ2-7	TRBD2	CASSLTSGSSYEQYF	TGCGCCAGCAGCTTGACTAGCGGGAGCTCCTACGAGCAGTACTTC
TRBV2	TRBJ1-2	-	CASRDSGYGYTF	TGTGCCAGCAGGGACAGCGGCTATGGCTACACCTTC
TRBV7-6	TRBJ2-2	TRBD2	CASSPGTSGTGELFF	TGTGCCAGCAGCCCCGGGACTAGCGGCACCGGGGAGCTGTTTTTT
TRBV7-2	TRBJ2-7	TRBD2	CASRQRELSYEQYF	TGTGCCAGCAGACAGCGGGAGCTATCCTACGAGCAGTACTTC
TRBV30	TRBJ1-6	TRBD1	CAWGDSHNSPLHF	TGTGCCTGGGGGGACAGCCATAATTCACCCCTCCACTTT
TRBV28	TRBJ2-3	TRBD1	CASSLRERGPDTQYF	TGTGCCAGCAGTTTAAGGGAAAGGGGGCCAGATACGCAGTATTTT
TRBV13	TRBJ2-3	-	CASSPFVAGHTDTQYF	TGTGCCAGCAGCCCGTTCGTCGCGGGGCACACAGATACGCAGTATTTT
TRBV6-5	TRBJ1-2	-	CASSYVSDYGYTF	TGTGCCAGCAGTTATGTGAGTGACTATGGCTACACCTTC
TRBV7-6	TRBJ2-2	TRBD2	CASSLASGKTNTGELFF	TGTGCCAGCAGCTTAGCTAGCGGGAAAACGAACACCGGGGAGCTGTTTTTT
TRBV7-9	TRBJ2-7	-	CASREQDVYEQYF	TGCGCCAGCAGAGAACAGGATGTCTACGAGCAGTACTTC
TRBV29-1	TRBJ1-6	-	CSVEFSSGSPLHF	TGCAGCGTTGAATTTTCGTCGGGGTCACCCCTACACTTT
TRBV19	TRBJ1-5	-	CASSMRRSHQPQHF	TGTGCCAGTAGTATGCGACGGAGCCATCAGCCCCAGCATTTT
TRBV2	TRBJ1-5	-	CASSERGAYSNQPQHF	TGTGCCAGCAGTGAACGGGGGGCGTATAGCAATCAGCCCCAGCATTTT
TRBV30	TRBJ2-7	TRBD2	CAWRAGVGAGTSGGYYYEQYF	TGTGCCTGGAGGGCTGGTGTTGGGGCCGGGACTAGCGGGGGATACTACTACGAGCAGTACTTC
TRBV7-9	TRBJ1-6	-	CASSLGAF	TGTGCCAGCAGCTTAGGGGCCTTT
TRBV4-1	TRBJ2-3	-	CASSQDGGATTDTQYF	TGCGCCAGCAGCCAAGATGGGGGGGCCACGACAGATACGCAGTATTTT
TRBV28	TRBJ1-2	TRBD1	CASSLRTGVGGYTF	TGTGCCAGCAGTTTACGGACAGGAGTAGGTGGCTACACCTTC
TRBV5-1	TRBJ2-1	-	CASSPGGADSYNEQFF	TGCGCCAGCAGCCCCGGTGGCGCGGACTCCTACAATGAGCAGTTCTTC
TRBV6-1	TRBJ2-7	TRBD2	CASSESRYIAGGPLPYEQYF	TGTGCCAGCAGTGAGAGCCGATATATAGCGGGAGGGCCATTACCCTACGAGCAGTACTTC
TRBV7-8	TRBJ2-7	TRBD2	CASSLGVAGGSSSYEQYF	TGTGCCAGCAGCTTAGGAGTAGCGGGAGGCAGTAGCTCCTACGAGCAGTACTTC
TRBV9	TRBJ1-1	-	CASSPRETNTEAFF	TGTGCCAGCAGCCCCCGGGAGACTAACACTGAAGCTTTCTTT
TRBV14	TRBJ2-2	-	CASSQTGKDTGELFF	TGTGCCAGCAGCCAGACAGGCAAGGACACCGGGGAGCTGTTTTTT
TRBV4-2	TRBJ1-1	-	CASSLHRASTPEAFF	TGTGCCAGCAGCTTGCACAGGGCCTCCACGCCAGAAGCTTTCTTT
TRBV5-5	TRBJ2-4	TRBD2	CASSLPGLAGVGQGNIQYF	TGTGCCAGCAGCCTGCCGGGACTAGCGGGAGTCGGTCAGGGAAACATTCAGTACTTC
TRBV19	TRBJ2-7	-	CASSDRLLEQYF	TGTGCCAGTAGTGACAGACTCCTTGAGCAGTACTTC
TRBV23-1	TRBJ1-2	TRBD1	CASSQRDRGLGNYGYTF	TGCGCCAGCAGTCAGAGGGACAGGGGTCTTGGAAACTATGGCTACACCTTC
TRBV29-1	TRBJ1-2	-	CSVEDRDDYGYTF	TGCAGCGTTGAAGACAGGGATGACTATGGCTACACCTTC
TRBV25-1	TRBJ2-2	-	CASSDAGGTNTGELFF	TGTGCCAGCAGTGACGCTGGCGGTACGAACACCGGGGAGCTGTTTTTT
TRBV5-4	TRBJ2-2	-	CAYGGGYTGELFF	TGTGCCTATGGTGGGGGGTACACCGGGGAGCTGTTTTTT
TRBV6-1	TRBJ2-3	TRBD1	CASSVKKTGVADKQYF	TGTGCCAGCAGTGTAAAGAAGACAGGGGTGGCAGATAAGCAGTATTTT
TRBV7-9	TRBJ2-3	TRBD2	CASTAWVAAGGPTDTQYF	TGTGCCAGCACCGCGTGGGTGGCAGCGGGAGGGCCCACAGATACGCAGTATTTT
TRBV18	TRBJ1-4	TRBD1	CASSPPGQGREKLFF	TGTGCCAGCTCACCTCCGGGACAGGGGAGGGAAAAACTGTTTTTT
TRBV6-5	TRBJ2-6	-	CASRQGSGANVLTF	TGTGCCAGCAGGCAGGGATCAGGGGCCAACGTCCTGACTTTC
TRBV7-9	TRBJ2-1	-	CASSPPGAGRDNEQFF	TGTGCCAGCAGTCCTCCCGGTGCGGGAAGGGACAATGAGCAGTTCTTC
TRBV30	TRBJ1-2	-	CAGSGGGSLGGYTF	TGTGCCGGGTCCGGGGGGGGCAGCCTCGGAGGCTACACCTTC
TRBV30	TRBJ2-3	TRBD2	CAWSGGTSGTDTQYF	TGTGCCTGGAGTGGAGGGACTAGCGGCACAGATACGCAGTATTTT
TRBV9	TRBJ1-1	-	CASSVAGDTEAFF	TGTGCCAGCAGCGTAGCAGGGGACACTGAAGCTTTCTTT
TRBV5-1	TRBJ2-2	-	CASSPGLTGELFF	TGCGCCAGCAGCCCAGGACTAACCGGGGAGCTGTTTTTT
TRBV27	TRBJ2-6	-	CASRASGANVLTF	TGTGCCAGCAGGGCTTCTGGGGCCAACGTCCTGACTTTC
TRBV11-2	TRBJ2-1	TRBD2	CASSAGTSGRVDEQFF	TGTGCCAGCAGCGCCGGGACTAGCGGGAGAGTGGATGAGCAGTTCTTC
TRBV7-2	TRBJ2-7	-	CASSKSQVISYEQYF	TGTGCCAGCAGCAAGAGCCAGGTAATCTCCTACGAGCAGTACTTC
TRBV4-3	TRBJ2-2	-	CASSQDRSANTGELFF	TGCGCCAGCAGCCAAGACAGAAGCGCGAACACCGGGGAGCTGTTTTTT
TRBV15	TRBJ2-1	TRBD1	CATSRDRGENEQFF	TGTGCCACCAGCAGGGACAGGGGAGAGAATGAGCAGTTCTTC